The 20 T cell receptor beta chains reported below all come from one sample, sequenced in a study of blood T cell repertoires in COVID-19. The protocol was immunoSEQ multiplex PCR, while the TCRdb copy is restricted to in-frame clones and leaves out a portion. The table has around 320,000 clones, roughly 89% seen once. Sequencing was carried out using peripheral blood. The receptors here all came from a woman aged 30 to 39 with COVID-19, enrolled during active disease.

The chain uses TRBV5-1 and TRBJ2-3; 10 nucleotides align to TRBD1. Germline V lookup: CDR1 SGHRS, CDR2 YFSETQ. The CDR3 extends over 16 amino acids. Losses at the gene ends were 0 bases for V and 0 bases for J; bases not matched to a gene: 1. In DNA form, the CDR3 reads TGCGCCAGCAGCTTGGAGGGACAGGGGAGCACAGATACGCAGTATTTT. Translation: CASSLEGQGSTDTQYF.

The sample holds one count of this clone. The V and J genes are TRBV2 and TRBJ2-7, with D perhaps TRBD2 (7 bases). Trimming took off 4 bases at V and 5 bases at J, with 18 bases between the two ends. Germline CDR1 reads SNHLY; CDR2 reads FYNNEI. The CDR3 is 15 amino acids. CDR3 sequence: CASSAGGAWGDEQYF. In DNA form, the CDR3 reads TGTGCCAGCAGTGCTGGGGGGGCTTGGGGAGACGAGCAGTACTTC.

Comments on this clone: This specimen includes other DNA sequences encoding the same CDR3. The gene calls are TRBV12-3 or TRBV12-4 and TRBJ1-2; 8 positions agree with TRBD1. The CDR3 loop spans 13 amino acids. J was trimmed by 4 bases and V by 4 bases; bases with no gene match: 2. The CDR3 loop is CASSSTGGYGYTF. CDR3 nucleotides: TGTGCCAGCAGTTCAACAGGGGGCTATGGCTACACCTTC.

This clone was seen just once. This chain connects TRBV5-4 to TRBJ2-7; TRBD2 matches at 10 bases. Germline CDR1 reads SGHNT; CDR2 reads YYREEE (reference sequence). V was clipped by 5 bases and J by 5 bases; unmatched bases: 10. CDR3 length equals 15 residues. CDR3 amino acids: CASSSLAGAQNEQYF. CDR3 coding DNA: TGTGCCAGCAGTTCTCTAGCGGGGGCCCAAAACGAGCAGTACTTC.

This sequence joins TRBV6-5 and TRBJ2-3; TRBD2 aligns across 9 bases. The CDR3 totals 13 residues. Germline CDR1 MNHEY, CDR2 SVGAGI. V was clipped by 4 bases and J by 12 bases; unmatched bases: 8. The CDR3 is CASSSFGGGEQYF. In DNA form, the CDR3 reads TGTGCCAGCAGTTCCTTTGGCGGGGGGGAACAGTATTTT.

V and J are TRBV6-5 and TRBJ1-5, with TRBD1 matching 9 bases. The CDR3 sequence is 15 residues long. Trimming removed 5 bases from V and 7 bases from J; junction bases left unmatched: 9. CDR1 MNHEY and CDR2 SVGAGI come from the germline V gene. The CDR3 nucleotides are TGTGCCAGCAGTCACCCGGGACAGGGCTCCCAGCCCCAGCATTTT. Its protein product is CASSHPGQGSQPQHF.

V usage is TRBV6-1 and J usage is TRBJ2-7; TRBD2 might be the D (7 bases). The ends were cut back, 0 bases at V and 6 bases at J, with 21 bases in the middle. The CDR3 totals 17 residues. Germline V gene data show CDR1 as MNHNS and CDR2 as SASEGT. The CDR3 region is CASSEAGPITGRGEQYF. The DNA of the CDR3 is TGTGCCAGCAGTGAAGCGGGCCCCATAACAGGGAGGGGCGAGCAGTACTTC.

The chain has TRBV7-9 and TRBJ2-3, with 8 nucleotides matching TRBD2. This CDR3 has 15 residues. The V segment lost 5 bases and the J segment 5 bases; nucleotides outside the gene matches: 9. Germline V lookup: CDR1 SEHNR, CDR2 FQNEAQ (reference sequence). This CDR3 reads CASSPLRGGRDTQYF. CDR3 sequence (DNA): TGTGCCAGCAGCCCACTACGGGGGGGTCGAGATACGCAGTATTTT.

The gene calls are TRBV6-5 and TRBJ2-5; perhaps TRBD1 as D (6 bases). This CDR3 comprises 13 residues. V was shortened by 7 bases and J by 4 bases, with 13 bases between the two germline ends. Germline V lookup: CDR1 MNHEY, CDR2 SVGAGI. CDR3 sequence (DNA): TGTGCCAGCACCGGACAGTGGGGAGAGACCCAGTACTTC. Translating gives CASTGQWGETQYF.

CDR3 sequence: CARTPRVPWGYTF. The CDR3 DNA is TGTGCCAGAACACCCAGGGTTCCTTGGGGCTACACCTTC. The chain employs TRBV19 and TRBJ1-2; weak D call: TRBD1 (5 bases). The length of the CDR3 is 13 residues. Trimming left V 9 bases short and J 8 bases short, with 19 bases between. Per germline, CDR1 LNHDA and CDR2 SQIVND (reference sequence). Variable domain in full (rest from reference TRBV19 and TRBJ1-2): DGGITQSPKYLFRKEGQNVTLSCEQNLNHDAMYWYRQDPGQGLRLIYYSQIVNDFQKGDIAEGYSVSREKKESFPLTVTSAQKNPTAFYLCARTPRVPWGYTFGSGTRLTVV.

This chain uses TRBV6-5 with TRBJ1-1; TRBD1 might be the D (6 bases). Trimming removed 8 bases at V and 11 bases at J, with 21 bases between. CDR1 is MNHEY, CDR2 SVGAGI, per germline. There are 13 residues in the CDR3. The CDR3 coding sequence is TGTGCCAGCTGTAACCGGGACACTCCTAGGGCTTTCTTT. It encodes CASCNRDTPRAFF.

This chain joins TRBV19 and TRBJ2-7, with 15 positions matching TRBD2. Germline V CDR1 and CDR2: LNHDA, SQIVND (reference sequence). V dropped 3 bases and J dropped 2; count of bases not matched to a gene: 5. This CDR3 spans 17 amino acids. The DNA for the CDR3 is TGTGCCAGTAGTATCTGGACTAGCGGGGGGGCCGCCTACGAGCAGTACTTC. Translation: CASSIWTSGGAAYEQYF.

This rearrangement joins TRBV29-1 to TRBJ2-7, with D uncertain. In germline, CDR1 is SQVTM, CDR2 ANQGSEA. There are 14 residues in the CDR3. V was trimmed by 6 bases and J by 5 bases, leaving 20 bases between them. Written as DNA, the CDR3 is TGCAGCGTGAAGAGTCCCACCCACCACCACGAGCAGTACTTC. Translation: CSVKSPTHHHEQYF.

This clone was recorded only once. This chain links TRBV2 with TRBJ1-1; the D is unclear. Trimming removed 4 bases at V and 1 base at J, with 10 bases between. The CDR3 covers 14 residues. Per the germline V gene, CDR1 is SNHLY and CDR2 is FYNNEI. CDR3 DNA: TGTGCCAGCAGTGTGGTGGCAGGGAACACTGAAGCTTTCTTT. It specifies CASSVVAGNTEAFF.

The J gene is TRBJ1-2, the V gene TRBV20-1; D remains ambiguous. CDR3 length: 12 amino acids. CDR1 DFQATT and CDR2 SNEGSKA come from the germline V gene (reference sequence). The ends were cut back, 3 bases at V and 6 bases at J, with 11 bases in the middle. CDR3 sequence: CSASRSADGYTF. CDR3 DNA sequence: TGCAGTGCTAGTAGGTCAGCGGATGGCTACACCTTC.

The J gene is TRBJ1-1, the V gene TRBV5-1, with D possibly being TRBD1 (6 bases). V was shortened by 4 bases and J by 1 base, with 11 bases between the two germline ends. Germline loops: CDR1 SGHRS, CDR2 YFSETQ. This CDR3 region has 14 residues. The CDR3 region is CASSLRGPNTEAFF. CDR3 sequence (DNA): TGCGCCAGCAGCCTCAGGGGCCCGAACACTGAAGCTTTCTTT.

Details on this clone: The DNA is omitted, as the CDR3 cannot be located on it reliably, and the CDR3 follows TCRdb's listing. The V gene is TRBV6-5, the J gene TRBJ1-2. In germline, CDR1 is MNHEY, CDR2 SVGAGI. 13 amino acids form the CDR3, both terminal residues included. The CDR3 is CASILETHYGYTF.

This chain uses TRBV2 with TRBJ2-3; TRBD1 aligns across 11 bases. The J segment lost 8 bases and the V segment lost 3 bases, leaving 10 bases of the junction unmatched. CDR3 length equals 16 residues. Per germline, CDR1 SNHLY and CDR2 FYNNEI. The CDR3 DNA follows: TGTGCCAGCAGTGATAGCGGGGACAGGGGGTCCGTTACGCAGTATTTT. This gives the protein CASSDSGDRGSVTQYF.

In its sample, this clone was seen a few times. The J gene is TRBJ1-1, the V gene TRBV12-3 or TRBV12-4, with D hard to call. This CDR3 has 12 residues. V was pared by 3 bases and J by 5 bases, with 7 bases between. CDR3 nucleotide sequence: TGTGCCAGCAGTTTCTCCCTAACTGAAGCTTTCTTT. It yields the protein CASSFSLTEAFF.

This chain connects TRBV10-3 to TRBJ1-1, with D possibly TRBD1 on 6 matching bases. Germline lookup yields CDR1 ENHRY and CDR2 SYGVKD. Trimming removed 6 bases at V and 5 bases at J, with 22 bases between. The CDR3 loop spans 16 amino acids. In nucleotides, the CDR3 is TGTGCCATCAGCCCTGCTACCGGGGGGCGCGTTACTGAAGCTTTCTTT. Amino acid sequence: CAISPATGGRVTEAFF.